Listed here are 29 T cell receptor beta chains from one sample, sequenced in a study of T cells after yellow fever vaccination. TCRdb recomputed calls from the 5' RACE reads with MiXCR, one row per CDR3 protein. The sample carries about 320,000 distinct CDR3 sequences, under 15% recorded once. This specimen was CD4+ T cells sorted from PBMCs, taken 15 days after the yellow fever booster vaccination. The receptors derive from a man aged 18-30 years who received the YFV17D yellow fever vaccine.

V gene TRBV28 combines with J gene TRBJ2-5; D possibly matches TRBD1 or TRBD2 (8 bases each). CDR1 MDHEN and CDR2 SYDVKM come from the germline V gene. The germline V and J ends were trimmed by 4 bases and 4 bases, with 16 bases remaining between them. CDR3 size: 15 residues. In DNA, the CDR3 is TGTGCCAGCAGTTCAGGGGGCGCGGGGGGAGAGACCCAGTACTTC. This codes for CASSSGGAGGETQYF.

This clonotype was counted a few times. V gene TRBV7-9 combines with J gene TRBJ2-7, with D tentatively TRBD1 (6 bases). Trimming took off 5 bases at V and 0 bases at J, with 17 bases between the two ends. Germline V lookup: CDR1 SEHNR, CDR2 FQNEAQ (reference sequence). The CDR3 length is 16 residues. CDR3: CASSHPGHDSSYEQYF. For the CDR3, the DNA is TGTGCCAGCAGCCACCCGGGACACGATAGCTCCTACGAGCAGTACTTC.

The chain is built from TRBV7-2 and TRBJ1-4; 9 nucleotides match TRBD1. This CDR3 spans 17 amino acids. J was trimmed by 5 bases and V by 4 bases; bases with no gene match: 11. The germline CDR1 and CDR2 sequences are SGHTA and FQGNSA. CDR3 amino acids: CASSSGTGLVKNEKLFF. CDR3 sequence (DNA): TGTGCCAGCAGCTCCGGGACAGGGCTGGTTAAGAATGAAAAACTGTTTTTT.

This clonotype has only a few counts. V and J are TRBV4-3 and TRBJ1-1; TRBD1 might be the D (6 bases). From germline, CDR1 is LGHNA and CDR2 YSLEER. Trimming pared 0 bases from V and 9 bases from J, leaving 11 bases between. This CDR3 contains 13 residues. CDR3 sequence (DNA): TGCGCCAGCAGCCAAGAGAGGGGACACCAAGCTTTCTTT. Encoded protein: CASSQERGHQAFF.

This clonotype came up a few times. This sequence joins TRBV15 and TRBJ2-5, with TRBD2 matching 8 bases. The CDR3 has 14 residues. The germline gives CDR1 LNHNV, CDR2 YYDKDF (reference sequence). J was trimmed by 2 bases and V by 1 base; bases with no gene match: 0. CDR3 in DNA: TGTGCCACCAGCAGAGGACTAGCGCAAGAGACCCAGTACTTC. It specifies CATSRGLAQETQYF.

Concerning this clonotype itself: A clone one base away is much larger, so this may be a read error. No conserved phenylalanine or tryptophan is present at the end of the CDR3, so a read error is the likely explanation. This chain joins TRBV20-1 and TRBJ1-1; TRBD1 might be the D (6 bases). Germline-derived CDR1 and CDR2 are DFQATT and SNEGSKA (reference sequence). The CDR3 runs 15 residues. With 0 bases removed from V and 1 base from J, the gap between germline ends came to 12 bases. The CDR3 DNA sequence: TGCAGTGCTAGAGATGCGGGGGCTGGGAACACTGAAGCTTTCTTG. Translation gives CSARDAGAGNTEAFL.

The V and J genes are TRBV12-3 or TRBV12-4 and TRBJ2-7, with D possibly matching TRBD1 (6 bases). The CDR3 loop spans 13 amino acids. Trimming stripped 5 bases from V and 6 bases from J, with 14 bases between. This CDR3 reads CASSLQGLSEQYF. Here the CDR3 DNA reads TGTGCCAGCAGTCTGCAGGGGCTGAGCGAGCAGTACTTC.

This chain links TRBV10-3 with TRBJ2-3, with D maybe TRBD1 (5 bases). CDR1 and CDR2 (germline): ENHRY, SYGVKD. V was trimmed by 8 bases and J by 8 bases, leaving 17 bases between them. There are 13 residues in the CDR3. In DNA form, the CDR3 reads TGTGCCATCGGCAGGACGGACACAAGTACGCAGTATTTT. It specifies CAIGRTDTSTQYF.

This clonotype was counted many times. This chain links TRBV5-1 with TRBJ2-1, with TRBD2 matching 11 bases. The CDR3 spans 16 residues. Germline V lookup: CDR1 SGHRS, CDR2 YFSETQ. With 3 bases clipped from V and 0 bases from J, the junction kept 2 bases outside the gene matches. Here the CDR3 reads CASSSSGGSSYNEQFF. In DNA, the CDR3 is TGCGCCAGCAGCTCTAGCGGGGGGAGCTCCTACAATGAGCAGTTCTTC.

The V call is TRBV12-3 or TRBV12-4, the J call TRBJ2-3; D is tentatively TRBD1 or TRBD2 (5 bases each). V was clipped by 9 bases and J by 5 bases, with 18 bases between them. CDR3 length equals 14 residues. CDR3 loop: CASGTGTIGDTQYF. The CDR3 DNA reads TGTGCCAGTGGGACCGGGACGATAGGAGATACGCAGTATTTT.

Written as DNA, the CDR3 is TGTGCCAGCAGTTCGGGGGCGGGTGGCACAGATACGCAGTATTTT. It translates to CASSSGAGGTDTQYF. The gene calls are TRBV28 and TRBJ2-3, with D perhaps TRBD1 or TRBD2 (6 bases each). The CDR3 spans 15 residues. V was cut by 4 bases and J by 1 base, with 12 bases left in between. Germline V lookup: CDR1 MDHEN, CDR2 SYDVKM.

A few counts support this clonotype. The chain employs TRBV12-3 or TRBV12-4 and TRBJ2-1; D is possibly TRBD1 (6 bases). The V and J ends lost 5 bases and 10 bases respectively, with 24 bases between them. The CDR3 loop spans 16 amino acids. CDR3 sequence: CASSAEQGLVIREQFF. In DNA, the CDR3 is TGTGCCAGCAGTGCTGAACAGGGTCTCGTAATTCGGGAGCAGTTCTTC.

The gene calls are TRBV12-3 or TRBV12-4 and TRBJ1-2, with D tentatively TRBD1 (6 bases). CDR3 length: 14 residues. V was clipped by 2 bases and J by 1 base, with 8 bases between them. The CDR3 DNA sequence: TGTGCCAGCAGTTTAACAGGGATTAACTATGGCTACACCTTC. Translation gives CASSLTGINYGYTF.

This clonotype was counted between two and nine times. The CDR3 here is CASSRYSSYEQYF. CDR3 nucleotides: TGCGCCAGCAGCCGCTACAGCTCCTACGAGCAGTACTTC. This rearrangement joins TRBV4-3 to TRBJ2-7; no firm D call. The length of the CDR3 is 13 residues. The V end was cut by 4 bases, the J end by 0 bases, with 7 bases between. The germline gives CDR1 LGHNA, CDR2 YSLEER.

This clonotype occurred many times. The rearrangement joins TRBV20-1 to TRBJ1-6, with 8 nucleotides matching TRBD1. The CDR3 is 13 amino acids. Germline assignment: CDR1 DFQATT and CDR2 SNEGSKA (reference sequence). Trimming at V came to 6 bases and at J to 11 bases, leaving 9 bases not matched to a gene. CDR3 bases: TGCAGTGCGAAGCCGGGACAGGACACACCCCTCCACTTT. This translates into CSAKPGQDTPLHF.

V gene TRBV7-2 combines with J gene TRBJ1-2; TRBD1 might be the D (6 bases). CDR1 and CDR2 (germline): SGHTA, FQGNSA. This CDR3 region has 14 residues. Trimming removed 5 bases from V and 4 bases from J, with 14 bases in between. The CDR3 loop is CASSAHRALYGYTF. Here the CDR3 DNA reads TGTGCCAGCAGCGCTCACAGGGCCCTCTATGGCTACACCTTC.

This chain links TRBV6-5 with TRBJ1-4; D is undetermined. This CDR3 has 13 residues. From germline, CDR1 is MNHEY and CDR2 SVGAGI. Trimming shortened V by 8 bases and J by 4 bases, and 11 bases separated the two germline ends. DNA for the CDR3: TGTGCCAGCGCAGGAACCATTAATGAAAAACTGTTTTTT. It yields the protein CASAGTINEKLFF.

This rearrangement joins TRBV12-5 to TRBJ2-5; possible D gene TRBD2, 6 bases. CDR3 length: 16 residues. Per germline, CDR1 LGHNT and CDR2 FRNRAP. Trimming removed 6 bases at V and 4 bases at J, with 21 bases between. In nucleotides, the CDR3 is TGTGCTAGTGGACCCCCAGCGGGTCCTGAAGGAGAGACCCAGTACTTC. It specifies CASGPPAGPEGETQYF.

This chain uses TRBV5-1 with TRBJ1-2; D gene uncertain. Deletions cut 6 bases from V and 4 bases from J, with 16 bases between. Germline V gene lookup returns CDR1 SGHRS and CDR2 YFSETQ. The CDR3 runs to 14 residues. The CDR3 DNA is TGCGCCAGCAAGGGTGACACAACGCTCTATGGCTACACCTTC. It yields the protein CASKGDTTLYGYTF.

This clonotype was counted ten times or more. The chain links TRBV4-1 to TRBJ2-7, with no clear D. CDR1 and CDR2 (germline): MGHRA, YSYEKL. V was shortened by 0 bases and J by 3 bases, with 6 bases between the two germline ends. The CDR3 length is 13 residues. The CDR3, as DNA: TGCGCCAGCAGCCAAGAATCGTACTACGAGCAGTACTTC. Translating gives CASSQESYYEQYF.

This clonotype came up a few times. CDR3 nucleotides: TGTGCCAGCAGCTCGGGGAGGTTGCCGCCTAGCTCCTACAATGAGCAGTTCTTC. Translating it yields CASSSGRLPPSSYNEQFF. The chain has TRBV7-8 and TRBJ2-1, with D tentatively TRBD2 (6 bases). Germline V CDR1 and CDR2: SGHVS, FQNEAQ. The V end lost 4 bases, the J end lost 0 bases, and 19 bases lay between the germline ends. This CDR3 region has 18 residues.

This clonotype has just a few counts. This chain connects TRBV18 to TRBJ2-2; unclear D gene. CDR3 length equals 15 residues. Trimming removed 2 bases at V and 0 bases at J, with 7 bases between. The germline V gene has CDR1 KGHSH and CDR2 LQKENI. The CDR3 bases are TGTGCCAGCTCACCAGCGTCGGCGAACACCGGGGAGCTGTTTTTT. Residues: CASSPASANTGELFF. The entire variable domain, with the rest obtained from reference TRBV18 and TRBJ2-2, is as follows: NAGVMQNPRHLVRRRGQEARLRCSPMKGHSHVYWYRQLPEEGLKFMVYLQKENIIDESGMPKERFSAEFPKEGPSILRIQQVVRGDSAAYFCASSPASANTGELFFGEGSRLTVL.

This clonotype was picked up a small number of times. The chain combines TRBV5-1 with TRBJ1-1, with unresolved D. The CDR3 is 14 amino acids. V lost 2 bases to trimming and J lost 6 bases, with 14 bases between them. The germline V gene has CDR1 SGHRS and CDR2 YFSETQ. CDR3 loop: CASSFRANDAEAFF. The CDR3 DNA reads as TGCGCCAGCAGCTTTAGGGCCAACGACGCTGAAGCTTTCTTT. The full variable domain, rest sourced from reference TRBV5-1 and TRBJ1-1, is KAGVTQTPRYLIKTRGQQVTLSCSPISGHRSVSWYQQTPGQGLQFLFEYFSETQRNKGNFPGRFSGRQFSNSRSEMNVSTLELGDSALYLCASSFRANDAEAFFGQGTRLTVV.

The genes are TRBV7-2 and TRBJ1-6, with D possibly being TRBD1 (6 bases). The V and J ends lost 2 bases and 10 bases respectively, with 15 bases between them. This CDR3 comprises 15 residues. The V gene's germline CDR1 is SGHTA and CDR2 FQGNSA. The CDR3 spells CASSLRGGLGSPLHF. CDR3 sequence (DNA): TGTGCCAGCAGCTTAAGGGGGGGTCTTGGGTCACCCCTCCACTTT.

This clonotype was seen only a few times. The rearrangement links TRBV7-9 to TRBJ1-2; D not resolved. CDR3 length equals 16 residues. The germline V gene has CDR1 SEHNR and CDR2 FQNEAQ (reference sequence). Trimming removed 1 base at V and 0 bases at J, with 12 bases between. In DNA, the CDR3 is TGTGCCAGCAGCTTAGTTTTCCCGACACCTAACTATGGCTACACCTTC. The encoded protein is CASSLVFPTPNYGYTF. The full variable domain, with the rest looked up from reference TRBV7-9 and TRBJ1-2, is DTGVSQNPRHKITKRGQNVTFRCDPISEHNRLYWYRQTLGQGPEFLTYFQNEAQLEKSRLLSDRFSAERPKGSFSTLEIQRTEQGDSAMYLCASSLVFPTPNYGYTFGSGTRLTVV.

This CDR3 reads CSAMQWMRDSNQPQHF. The CDR3 DNA reads TGCAGCGCTATGCAATGGATGAGGGATAGCAATCAGCCCCAGCATTTT. The chain links TRBV29-1 to TRBJ1-5; the D is unclear. The germline V gene has CDR1 SQVTM and CDR2 ANQGSEA. The ends were cut back, 7 bases at V and 0 bases at J, with 19 bases in the middle. The CDR3 contains 16 residues. The whole variable domain, remainder taken from reference TRBV29-1 and TRBJ1-5, is SAVISQKPSRDICQRGTSLTIQCQVDSQVTMMFWYRQQPGQSLTLIATANQGSEATYESGFVIDKFPISRPNLTFSTLTVSNMSPEDSSIYLCSAMQWMRDSNQPQHFGDGTRLSIL.

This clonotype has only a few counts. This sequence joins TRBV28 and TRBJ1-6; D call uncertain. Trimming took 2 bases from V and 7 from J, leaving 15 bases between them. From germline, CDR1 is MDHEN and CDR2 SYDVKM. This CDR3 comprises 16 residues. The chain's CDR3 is CASSLVGNTRNSPLHF. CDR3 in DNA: TGTGCCAGCAGTTTAGTCGGAAACACGCGGAATTCACCCCTCCACTTT.

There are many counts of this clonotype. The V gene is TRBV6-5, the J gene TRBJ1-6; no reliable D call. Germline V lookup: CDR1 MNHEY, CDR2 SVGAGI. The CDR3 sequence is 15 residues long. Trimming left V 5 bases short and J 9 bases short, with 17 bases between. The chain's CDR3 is CASSLGPPRSSPLHF. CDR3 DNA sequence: TGTGCCAGCAGTCTAGGGCCACCGCGTAGTTCACCCCTCCACTTT.

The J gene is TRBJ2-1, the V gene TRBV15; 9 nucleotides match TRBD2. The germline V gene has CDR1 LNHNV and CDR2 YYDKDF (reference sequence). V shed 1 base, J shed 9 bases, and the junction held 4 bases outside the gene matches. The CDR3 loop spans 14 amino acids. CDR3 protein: CATSRGGGVGEQFF. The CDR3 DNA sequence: TGTGCCACCAGCAGAGGCGGGGGGGTAGGTGAGCAGTTCTTC.